What follows describes a single T cell receptor (beta chain). Trimming at V came to 8 bases and at J to 9 bases, leaving 6 bases not matched to a gene. The CDR3 sequence is 12 residues long. Germline V CDR1 and CDR2: LNHDA, SQIVND (reference sequence). Followed longitudinally, the Seattle patients had been enrolled during active infection. The data originate from a study of blood T cell repertoires in COVID-19. Overall study context: The United States, Italy and Spain supplied acute and convalescent COVID-19 samples.

The assay was immunoSEQ multiplex PCR, and TCRdb's table has in-frame clones only and misses some. There are roughly 180,000 clones in the sample; roughly 81% occur only once, and 10% to 15% lies in the top ten. Sample: peripheral blood. This TCR derives from a woman at least 80 years old with COVID-19, enrolled during active disease. V usage is TRBV19 and J usage is TRBJ1-5; 8 nucleotides match TRBD1. The CDR3 spells CASRTGLGPQHF. For the CDR3, the DNA is TGTGCCAGTCGGACAGGGCTGGGGCCCCAGCATTTT.